The count of the clone carrying this TCR beta chain is one. The length of the CDR3 is 16 residues. CDR1 SEHNR and CDR2 FQNEAQ come from the germline V gene (reference sequence). J was trimmed by 1 base and V by 5 bases; bases with no gene match: 5. The sample originates from a study of blood T cell repertoires in COVID-19. As for the study in general: PBMCs, B-cell-depleted T cells, or T cells were the source of the cDNA or gDNA that made up the material.

The authors' processing: The assay estimated nucleated cells by amplifying reference gene primers. Generated by immunoSEQ multiplex PCR, the TCRdb table keeps only in-frame clones and is missing some. From that table come the V and J calls and clone size; the DNA was used to work out D and trimming. The sample contains around 100,000 clones, about nine tenths of which appear only once. This TCR derives from a man aged 50 or older with active COVID-19. Sequences were obtained from peripheral blood. The genes are TRBV7-9 and TRBJ2-3; 11 nucleotides match TRBD2. This CDR3 reads CASSVHSGGGTDTQYF. CDR3 nucleotides: TGTGCCAGCAGCGTCCATAGCGGGGGGGGCACAGATACGCAGTATTTT.